The 24 T cell receptor beta chains below come from one sample, sequenced in a study of Ad26.COV2.S vaccination and SARS-CoV-2 variants. Profiled with immunoSEQ multiplex PCR; TCRdb holds only in-frame clones, not every one. The sample has hundreds of thousands of clones, 75% to 95% seen once. Treatment given: roughly 18 received Ad26.COV2.S at low or high dose, single or two shots; roughly five received placebo; per-sample allocation not given. Sampling was performed 63 days after the first vaccine or placebo injection. Sequencing was performed on peripheral blood, taken in a trial of Ad26.COV2.S vaccine versus placebo. These receptor sequences come from a person aged 18 to 59 who received the Ad26.COV2.S COVID-19 vaccine or a placebo.

The rearrangement joins TRBV19 to TRBJ2-7; D gene ambiguous. The CDR3 is made up of 13 amino acids. Germline V CDR1 and CDR2: LNHDA, SQIVND (reference sequence). The V end was cut by 0 bases, the J end by 4 bases, with 7 bases between. CDR3 in amino acids: CASSIDGNYEQYF. CDR3 nucleotide sequence: TGTGCCAGTAGTATAGATGGCAATTACGAGCAGTACTTC. The full variable domain, in which reference TRBV19 and TRBJ2-7 provide the parts outside the CDR3, is DGGITQSPKYLFRKEGQNVTLSCEQNLNHDAMYWYRQDPGQGLRLIYYSQIVNDFQKGDIAEGYSVSREKKESFPLTVTSAQKNPTAFYLCASSIDGNYEQYFGPGTRLTVT.

The genes are TRBV20-1 and TRBJ2-1; TRBD1 might be the D (5 bases). This CDR3 has 9 residues. CDR1 is DFQATT and CDR2 is SNEGSKA in the germline V gene (reference sequence). The chain's CDR3 is CTQGDEQFF. The DNA of the CDR3 is TGCACGCAAGGGGATGAGCAGTTCTTC.

The chain links TRBV4-3 to TRBJ1-2, with D unresolved. Germline V gives CDR1 LGHNA, CDR2 YSLEER. The length of the CDR3 is 19 residues. The V gene lost 1 base and the J gene lost 4 bases, with 25 bases spanning the gap. CDR3 DNA: TGCGCCAGCAGCCAAGGGACGGAGGGATCCCAGACTAACTTCTATGGCTACACCTTC. Translated: CASSQGTEGSQTNFYGYTF.

J is TRBJ2-7 and V is TRBV10-3; 8 nucleotides agree with TRBD1. The germline V gene has CDR1 ENHRY and CDR2 SYGVKD. The V segment lost 1 base and the J segment 8 bases; nucleotides outside the gene matches: 10. The length of the CDR3 is 15 residues. CDR3 region: CAISELGQAQTQQYF. CDR3 DNA sequence: TGTGCCATCAGTGAGTTGGGACAGGCCCAAACTCAGCAGTACTTC.

The chain recombines TRBV5-1 with TRBJ2-5; D might be TRBD1 (5 bases). Germline-derived CDR1 and CDR2 are SGHRS and YFSETQ. CDR3 length: 15 residues. Trimming pared 0 bases from V and 5 bases from J, leaving 14 bases between. CDR3 sequence (DNA): TGCGCCAGCAGCTTGGATCACCCAGGGAAGGAGACCCAGTACTTC. Amino acid sequence: CASSLDHPGKETQYF.

This clone was recorded once. The chain is built from TRBV5-1 and TRBJ1-1, with TRBD1 matching over 7 bases. J gave up 1 base and V 3 bases, and 6 bases lay outside the gene matches. The length of the CDR3 is 15 residues. Germline V gene lookup returns CDR1 SGHRS and CDR2 YFSETQ. The CDR3 DNA sequence: TGCGCCAGCAGCTGGAGACAGGGAGGGAACACTGAAGCTTTCTTT. Translated, it gives CASSWRQGGNTEAFF.

The V call is TRBV27, the J call TRBJ2-7, with TRBD1 matching over 7 bases. Trimming at V came to 5 bases and at J to 13 bases, leaving 11 bases not matched to a gene. Germline V gene data show CDR1 as MNHEY and CDR2 as SMNVEV (reference sequence). This CDR3 has 12 residues. The CDR3 DNA is TGTGCCAGCAGTCCCCCGACAGGGCGAGCTTACTTC. As protein: CASSPPTGRAYF.

V usage is TRBV18 and J usage is TRBJ1-1, with a possible D match to TRBD1 (5 bases). The CDR3 contains 14 residues. Germline values: CDR1 KGHSH, CDR2 LQKENI. V lost 5 bases and J lost 1, with 11 bases in between. The DNA for the CDR3 is TGTGCCAGCTCAAGACAGACCCAGAACACTGAAGCTTTCTTT. Its protein product is CASSRQTQNTEAFF.

This chain joins TRBV11-1 and TRBJ1-1; maybe TRBD1 (5 bases). Germline V CDR1 and CDR2: SGHAT, FQDESV (reference sequence). V lost 1 base to trimming and J lost 10 bases, with 19 bases between them. The CDR3 extends over 15 amino acids. In DNA form, the CDR3 reads TGTGCCAGCAGCTTAGAAGAGGGCAGGGCCTCAAGAGCTTTCTTT. Amino acid sequence: CASSLEEGRASRAFF.

J is TRBJ2-7 and V is TRBV11-2, with D perhaps TRBD1 (6 bases). Germline CDR1 is SGHAT and CDR2 is FQNNGV. Deletions cut 5 bases from V and 1 base from J, with 15 bases between. This CDR3 has 15 residues. The CDR3 spells CASSKRGNNSYEQYF. The CDR3 DNA reads as TGTGCCAGCAGCAAAAGGGGGAACAATTCCTACGAGCAGTACTTC. The full variable domain, rest sourced from reference TRBV11-2 and TRBJ2-7, is EAGVAQSPRYKIIEKRQSVAFWCNPISGHATLYWYQQILGQGPKLLIQFQNNGVVDDSQLPKDRFSAERLKGVDSTLKIQPAKLEDSAVYLCASSKRGNNSYEQYFGPGTRLTVT.

This chain joins TRBV29-1 and TRBJ1-1; D is unclear. The germline V gene has CDR1 SQVTM and CDR2 ANQGSEA. Trimming took off 7 bases at V and 0 bases at J, with 15 bases between the two ends. The CDR3 has 14 amino acids. The CDR3, as DNA: TGCAGCGCCGGCACGGGCCGACTGAACACTGAAGCTTTCTTT. Its translation is CSAGTGRLNTEAFF.

This chain links TRBV7-8 with TRBJ2-2; the D is unclear. The length of the CDR3 is 15 residues. CDR1 and CDR2 from the germline V gene are SGHVS and FQNEAQ. Trimming cost V 0 bases and J 5 bases, with 10 bases left between them. CDR3 loop: CASSLAGMLTGELFF. In DNA form, the CDR3 reads TGTGCCAGCAGCTTAGCTGGAATGCTTACCGGGGAGCTGTTTTTT. Supplemented by reference TRBV7-8 and TRBJ2-2, the full variable domain reads GAGVSQSPRYKVAKRGQDVALRCDPISGHVSLFWYQQALGQGPEFLTYFQNEAQLDKSGLPSDRFFAERPEGSVSTLKIQRTQQEDSAVYLCASSLAGMLTGELFFGEGSRLTVL.

This chain joins TRBV6-1 and TRBJ1-5, with a possible D match to TRBD1 (5 bases). This CDR3 is built from 15 residues. The V and J ends lost 2 bases and 3 bases respectively, with 11 bases between them. Germline CDR1 and CDR2: MNHNS and SASEGT. CDR3 region: CASSEMRGLNQPQHF. The DNA for the CDR3 is TGTGCCAGCAGTGAAATGCGGGGACTCAATCAGCCCCAGCATTTT.

This sequence joins TRBV6-6 and TRBJ2-7; 10 positions agree with TRBD2. This CDR3 region has 15 residues. Germline values: CDR1 MNHNY, CDR2 SVGAGI (reference sequence). Trimming removed 0 bases from V and 3 bases from J; junction bases left unmatched: 2. CDR3 amino acids: CASSYSAGGIYEQYF. As DNA, the CDR3 is TGTGCCAGCAGTTACTCAGCGGGAGGGATCTACGAGCAGTACTTC.

In its sample, this clone was seen once. The gene calls are TRBV4-3 and TRBJ2-4, with D possibly TRBD2 on 7 matching bases. The V and J ends lost 3 bases and 7 bases respectively, with 19 bases between them. Germline CDR1 LGHNA, CDR2 YSLEER. The CDR3 spans 16 residues. CDR3 nucleotides: TGCGCCAGCAGCCAGGCTGCCCGGGGGGCTACGAACATTCAGTACTTC. Translated, it gives CASSQAARGATNIQYF.

The chain is built from TRBV13 and TRBJ2-1; 9 nucleotides agree with TRBD2. The CDR3 covers 17 residues. The ends lost 0 bases at V and 5 bases at J; junction bases unmatched: 8. Germline CDR1 PRHDT, CDR2 FYEKMQ (reference sequence). CDR3 residues: CASSLGGLAGRDNEQFF. The DNA for the CDR3 is TGTGCCAGCAGCTTAGGAGGTCTAGCGGGACGAGACAATGAGCAGTTCTTC.

The V call is TRBV7-9, the J call TRBJ1-2, with D maybe TRBD1 (5 bases). The CDR3 is 14 amino acids. Trimming took 5 bases from V and 5 from J, leaving 15 bases between them. CDR1 is SEHNR and CDR2 is FQNEAQ in the germline V gene (reference sequence). The CDR3 DNA sequence: TGTGCCAGCAGCCCCAGGGTTCTCCATTATGGCTACACCTTC. This encodes CASSPRVLHYGYTF.

This sequence joins TRBV13 and TRBJ2-3; 11 bases match TRBD1. The CDR3 runs 15 residues. Germline CDR1 reads PRHDT; CDR2 reads FYEKMQ (reference sequence). With V trimmed by 5 bases and J by 3 bases, 4 bases remained unmatched. The CDR3 coding sequence is TGTGCCAGCAGCGGCGGGACAGGGGGGACAGATACGCAGTATTTT. Its protein is CASSGGTGGTDTQYF.

The rearrangement joins TRBV10-3 to TRBJ1-5; 9 positions agree with TRBD1. CDR1 is ENHRY and CDR2 is SYGVKD in the germline V gene. Germline trimming cut 2 bases from V and 5 bases from J; bases unmatched to any gene: 1. The CDR3 is 14 residues long. CDR3 sequence reads: CAISERTGDQPQHF. DNA of the CDR3: TGTGCCATCAGTGAGCGGACAGGGGATCAGCCCCAGCATTTT.

The chain links TRBV5-1 to TRBJ2-7, with a tentative D call TRBD1 (6 bases). Trimming removed 0 bases from V and 6 bases from J, with 19 bases in between. This CDR3 has 16 residues. The germline gives CDR1 SGHRS, CDR2 YFSETQ. The CDR3 DNA follows: TGCGCCAGCAGCTTGGAAGGGGGATCTGTCCTACGCGAGCAGTACTTC. Amino acid sequence: CASSLEGGSVLREQYF.

V usage is TRBV27 and J usage is TRBJ2-3; D is possibly TRBD1 or TRBD2 (6 bases each). V gave up 5 bases and J gave up 3 bases, with 9 bases separating them. This CDR3 has 13 amino acids. Per germline, CDR1 MNHEY and CDR2 SMNVEV (reference sequence). The CDR3 region is CASSPGATDTQYF. For the CDR3, the DNA is TGTGCCAGCAGTCCGGGGGCGACAGATACGCAGTATTTT.

The J gene is TRBJ2-1, the V gene TRBV27, with 7 bases matching TRBD2. V was clipped by 3 bases and J by 0 bases; unmatched bases: 5. There are 16 residues in the CDR3. CDR1 and CDR2 from the germline V gene are MNHEY and SMNVEV (reference sequence). CDR3 nucleotide sequence: TGTGCCAGCAGTTTTTTGGGCGGGAGCTCCTACAATGAGCAGTTCTTC. This sequence encodes CASSFLGGSSYNEQFF.

The chain couples TRBV7-2 to TRBJ2-3; D perhaps matches TRBD1 (5 bases). The CDR3 sequence is 14 residues long. Germline V gene sequence: CDR1 SGHTA, CDR2 FQGNSA. The V end was cut by 3 bases, the J end by 1 base, with 8 bases between. CDR3 in amino acids: CASSLGRGTDTQYF. The CDR3 coding sequence is TGTGCCAGCAGCTTGGGGCGTGGCACAGATACGCAGTATTTT.

Here the CDR3 reads CASSPQINQPQHF. The CDR3 DNA reads as TGTGCCAGCAGTCCTCAGATAAATCAGCCCCAGCATTTT. The J gene is TRBJ1-5, the V gene TRBV6-5, with unresolved D. Trimming left V 5 bases short and J 4 bases short, with 9 bases between. This CDR3 has 13 amino acids. Per the germline V gene, CDR1 is MNHEY and CDR2 is SVGAGI.